This T cell receptor beta chain was identified during a study of blood T cell repertoires in COVID-19. CDR3 size: 18 residues. V trimming: 4 bases; J trimming: 0 bases; junction bases outside the gene matches: 9. From germline, CDR1 is SGHTA and CDR2 FQGTGA. This clone showed up just once. The table came from immunoSEQ multiplex PCR; TCRdb's copy has only in-frame clones and leaves some out. Seen here are 210,000 or so clones, about 83% observed once, and the top ten hold 0.95% to 1.5%. V gene TRBV7-3 combines with J gene TRBJ2-1; TRBD2 matches at 10 bases. This clonotype originated in a woman between 25 and 40 years old with COVID-19, enrolled during active disease. Sequenced material: peripheral blood. In nucleotides, the CDR3 is TGTGCCAGCAGCTCGTTAGCGGGGGGCCGCGGCTCCTACAATGAGCAGTTCTTC. It specifies CASSSLAGGRGSYNEQFF.